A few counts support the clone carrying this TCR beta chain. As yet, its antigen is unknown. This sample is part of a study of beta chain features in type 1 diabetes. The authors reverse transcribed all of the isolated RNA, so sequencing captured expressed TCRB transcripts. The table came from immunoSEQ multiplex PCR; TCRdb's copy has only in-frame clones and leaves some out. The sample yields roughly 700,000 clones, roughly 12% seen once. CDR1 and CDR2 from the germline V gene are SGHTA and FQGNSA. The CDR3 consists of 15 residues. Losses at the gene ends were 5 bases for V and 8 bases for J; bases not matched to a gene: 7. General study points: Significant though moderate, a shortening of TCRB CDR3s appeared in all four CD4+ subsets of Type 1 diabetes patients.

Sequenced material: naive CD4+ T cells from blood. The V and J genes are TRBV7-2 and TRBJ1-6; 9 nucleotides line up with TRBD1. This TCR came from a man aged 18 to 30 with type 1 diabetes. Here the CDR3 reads CASSPWGQGDSPLHF. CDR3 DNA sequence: TGTGCCAGCAGCCCCTGGGGACAGGGAGATTCACCCCTCCACTTT.